The present entry profiles one T cell receptor beta chain with its context. An end of the junction does not agree with germline; a read error may underlie this. Random hexamers served to reverse transcribe about 0.5 to 1 ug RNA. The immunoSEQ assay covered 54 Vbeta and 13 Jbeta segments for CDR3. Using its own MiXCR run on the immunoSEQ multiplex PCR reads, TCRdb lists one record per CDR3 protein. This table has 180,000 or so distinct CDR3 sequences, just under 95% appearing once. The data derive from a study of CD8 T cells in Susac syndrome. Purification of the CD8+ and CD4+ T cells relied on negative isolation, and TEMRA cells underwent FACS enrichment. Sequenced input: CD4+ T cells from PBMCs. The clonotype originates from a human donor in good health.

The CDR3 DNA reads as TGTGCTAGCAGCCCCACTAGAGCCACCGGGGAGCTGTTTTTT. It specifies CASSPTRATGELFF. This chain links TRBV7-7 with TRBJ2-2, with D tentatively TRBD2 (5 bases). The CDR3 has 14 amino acids. Germline loops: CDR1 SSHAT, CDR2 FNYEAQ (reference sequence).